This T cell receptor (beta chain) was captured in a study of T cells in Graves' hyperthyroidism and ophthalmopathy. Study findings and constraints: Blood also showed most of the thyroid clonotypes that were expanded above 0.001.

Note on this clonotype: Its specificity is not known.

With V trimmed by 6 bases and J by 3 bases, 13 bases remained unmatched. This CDR3 is 16 amino acids long. The TCR beta CDR3 regions underwent amplification using RNA transcripts as the source. In the first-round RT-PCR of the TCR CDR3, the HTBI primer set was used. MiXCR, run by TCRdb on the multiplex PCR reads, gives a single entry per CDR3 protein. The repertoire has 450,000 to 550,000 distinct CDR3 sequences, approximately 25% of them found once; the top ten carry around 11%. PBMCs stemmed from around 10 ml fresh peripheral blood. The V gene is TRBV12-3 or TRBV12-4, the J gene TRBJ2-5; TRBD2 aligns across 7 bases. Material for sequencing was blood. This TCR was recovered from a woman aged 30 to 39 with Graves' ophthalmopathy. The CDR3 region is CASRAGPGLLKETQYF. The CDR3 nucleotides read TGTGCCAGCAGGGCCGGACCGGGACTACTAAAAGAGACCCAGTACTTC.